This T cell receptor beta chain was obtained from a study of blood T cell repertoires in COVID-19. In the study overall: The United States, Italy and Spain provided the acute and convalescent COVID-19 samples. PBMCs, B-cell-depleted T cells, or T cells provided the cDNA or gDNA that made up the material.

The J segment lost 2 bases and the V segment lost 6 bases, leaving 7 bases of the junction unmatched. The CDR3 is 15 amino acids. Germline-derived CDR1 and CDR2 are MNHEY and SVGAGI. Libraries were prepared by immunoSEQ multiplex PCR; TCRdb keeps only in-frame clonotypes and omits some of them. The sample yields more than 250,000 clones, around 91% seen once. The chain uses TRBV6-5 and TRBJ1-3, with TRBD1 matching over 7 bases. The sequenced sample consisted of PBMCs or T cells enriched from blood (not recorded which). This receptor was taken from a woman aged 18-29 years with acute COVID-19. The CDR3 protein is CASRITGEAGNTIYF. CDR3 sequence (DNA): TGTGCCAGCAGGATTACAGGGGAGGCTGGAAACACCATATATTTT.